The text below deals with one TCR beta chain. Its antigen is unidentified. Germline is not matched at one junction end, which may reflect a read error. The data were taken from a study of T cells after posttransplantation cyclophosphamide. Study-wide results and limits: Donor CD8+ memory clones often dominated recipient blood repertoires at later times.

The V gene's germline CDR1 is SGHTS and CDR2 YDEGEE. The CDR3 has 11 amino acids. Controls had myeloablative marrow grafts with methotrexate and calcineurin inhibitor, sampled at 1 year. The repertoire was sequenced with immunoSEQ multiplex PCR; TCRdb's copy has only in-frame clones and lacks some. The sample records about 16,000 clones, more than 75% being singletons. Material: PBMCs, obtained after an allogeneic stem cell transplant with a calcineurin inhibitor and methotrexate. The V gene is TRBV5-8, the J gene TRBJ2-7; D gene unclear. The clonotype originates from a male patient in his fifties who received an allogeneic stem cell transplant from an unrelated donor, was CMV-positive, and had chronic GVHD only. The T cells may come from the graft donor. CDR3 nucleotide sequence: TGTGCCGGCAGCTCCCTCTACGAGCAGTACTTC. This codes for CAGSSLYEQYF.